The 18 T cell receptor beta chains below all came from one sample that was sequenced in a study of regulatory T cells in long-lasting Graves disease. Sample time point: newly diagnosed GD, antithyroid drugs for less than 3 months. Scientists built the TCR library using RNA that was extracted from PBMCs. CDR3-region Arm-PCR and iRepertoire HTBI primers produced the TCR beta libraries. TCRdb analysed the multiplex PCR reads with MiXCR anew, one entry per CDR3 protein. Here the sample spans roughly 610,000 distinct CDR3 sequences, approximately 15% being singletons. These same records also appear under a second study, on T cells in Graves' hyperthyroidism and ophthalmopathy.

Source: peripheral blood mononuclear cells (PBMCs), taken at new diagnosis, from a patient treated with antithyroid drugs. Source of these receptors: a woman aged 30 to 39 with Graves disease.

This clonotype was detected only a few times. The chain recombines TRBV3-1 with TRBJ2-3; D not resolved. The V end was cut by 4 bases, the J end by 4 bases, with 15 bases between. Germline assignment: CDR1 LGHDT and CDR2 YNNKEL (reference sequence). The CDR3 is 15 amino acids. In nucleotides, the CDR3 is TGTGCCAGCAGCCTCACCGACGGAGCAGCAGATACGCAGTATTTT. It encodes CASSLTDGAADTQYF.

The gene calls are TRBV20-1 and TRBJ2-5; D not resolved. V was trimmed by 6 bases and J by 3 bases, leaving 5 bases between them. Germline CDR1 reads DFQATT; CDR2 reads SNEGSKA (reference sequence). The CDR3 consists of 10 residues. The DNA of the CDR3 is TGCAGTGCCCAGAAAGAGACCCAGTACTTC. Protein: CSAQKETQYF.

This clonotype was seen a few times. The chain joins TRBV6-1 to TRBJ1-1; D perhaps matches TRBD1 (5 bases). Trimming removed 0 bases at V and 7 bases at J, with 12 bases between. In germline, CDR1 is MNHNS, CDR2 SASEGT. CDR3 length: 14 amino acids. The CDR3 reads CASSEARGTLEAFF. The DNA for the CDR3 is TGTGCCAGCAGTGAAGCGCGGGGGACTCTTGAAGCTTTCTTT.

The rearrangement uses TRBV5-1 and TRBJ2-1, with 14 bases that match TRBD2. The CDR3 has 16 residues. Per the germline V gene, CDR1 is SGHRS and CDR2 is YFSETQ. The V gene end was trimmed by 3 bases and the J gene end by 9 bases; junction bases not matched to a gene: 8. The CDR3 is CASSWGTSGRITEQFF. The CDR3 DNA reads as TGCGCCAGCAGCTGGGGGACTAGCGGGAGAATTACTGAGCAGTTCTTC.

This chain joins TRBV6-1 and TRBJ2-7; no firm D call. The length of the CDR3 is 12 residues. CDR1 and CDR2 (germline): MNHNS, SASEGT. Trimming cost V 5 bases and J 6 bases, with 11 bases left between them. The DNA for the CDR3 is TGTGCCAGCAGTCTTCGTCCAGCCGAGCAGTACTTC. Its translation is CASSLRPAEQYF.

This clonotype was picked up a small number of times. This chain joins TRBV28 and TRBJ2-7; tentative D call: TRBD1 (6 bases). Per germline, CDR1 MDHEN and CDR2 SYDVKM. V was shortened by 8 bases and J by 4 bases, with 12 bases between the two germline ends. This CDR3 has 12 residues. The CDR3 nucleotides are TGTGCCAGCGGAATACAGGGATACGAGCAGTACTTC. It encodes CASGIQGYEQYF.

This clonotype was recorded at least ten times. The chain links TRBV12-3 or TRBV12-4 to TRBJ1-4; 10 nucleotides align to TRBD1. V lost 5 bases and J lost 8; bases outside the gene matches: 5. This CDR3 spans 14 amino acids. CDR3 residues: CASSVDRGREKLFF. CDR3 bases: TGTGCCAGCAGTGTTGACAGGGGGCGGGAAAAACTGTTTTTT.

This clonotype was observed a few times. The V and J genes are TRBV30 and TRBJ1-5, with D hard to call. The V gene's germline CDR1 is GTSNPN and CDR2 SVGIG (reference sequence). Trimming stripped 0 bases from V and 0 bases from J, with 6 bases between. The CDR3 length is 14 residues. The CDR3 region is CAWSVKGSNQPQHF. The CDR3 DNA follows: TGTGCCTGGAGTGTTAAGGGTAGCAATCAGCCCCAGCATTTT.

This clonotype occurred many times. The V and J genes are TRBV7-9 and TRBJ1-1; unclear D gene. The germline V gene has CDR1 SEHNR and CDR2 FQNEAQ (reference sequence). Between the trimmed V and J ends, which lost 6 bases and 0 bases, there was a span of 14 bases. This CDR3 is built from 15 residues. CDR3 sequence reads: CASSPSATMNTEAFF. In DNA, the CDR3 is TGTGCCAGCAGTCCGTCGGCCACGATGAACACTGAAGCTTTCTTT.

There are many counts of this clonotype. The chain is built from TRBV28 and TRBJ1-6; D unresolved. Between the trimmed V and J ends, which lost 2 bases and 7 bases, there was a span of 9 bases. CDR1 and CDR2 (germline): MDHEN, SYDVKM. This CDR3 contains 14 residues. CDR3 sequence (DNA): TGTGCCAGCAGTTTAACGGCAGTCAATTCACCCCTCCACTTT. Amino acids: CASSLTAVNSPLHF.

The chain combines TRBV3-1 with TRBJ2-1; D remains unclear. Between the trimmed V and J ends, which lost 0 bases and 7 bases, there was a span of 19 bases. Germline loops: CDR1 LGHDT, CDR2 YNNKEL (reference sequence). The CDR3 is 17 residues long. CDR3 in DNA: TGTGCCAGCAGCCAAGAGTATGCGGTCCGGTCCTTGAATGAGCAGTTCTTC. As protein: CASSQEYAVRSLNEQFF.

This clonotype was detected ten times or more. V gene TRBV10-1 combines with J gene TRBJ2-2; 7 bases map to TRBD1. Germline V gene data show CDR1 as WNHNN and CDR2 as SYGVQD (reference sequence). Germline trimming cut 6 bases from V and 1 base from J; bases unmatched to any gene: 5. This CDR3 is built from 15 residues. DNA of the CDR3: TGCGCCAGCAGCCAGGGACAGATGAACACCGGGGAGCTGTTTTTT. This gives the protein CASSQGQMNTGELFF.

This clonotype was detected only a few times. J is TRBJ2-7 and V is TRBV30, with 10 positions matching TRBD1. In germline, CDR1 is GTSNPN, CDR2 SVGIG (reference sequence). This CDR3 has 15 amino acids. The J segment lost 3 bases and the V segment lost 1 base, leaving 6 bases of the junction unmatched. The CDR3 region is CAWSAGTGAGYEQYF. The CDR3 DNA reads as TGTGCCTGGAGTGCGGGGACAGGGGCTGGCTACGAGCAGTACTTC.

The CDR3, as DNA: TGTGCCAGTAGTTTTGGCGATAGTGAGCAGTTCTTC. It translates to CASSFGDSEQFF. This chain joins TRBV19 and TRBJ2-1; D remains unclear. In germline, CDR1 is LNHDA, CDR2 SQIVND (reference sequence). V lost 5 bases and J lost 9, with 11 bases in between. The CDR3 extends over 12 amino acids.

The chain carries TRBV27 and TRBJ2-1, with 7 positions matching TRBD2. V gave up 3 bases and J gave up 10 bases; unmatched junction bases: 9. CDR3 length: 14 residues. Germline values: CDR1 MNHEY, CDR2 SMNVEV (reference sequence). The DNA for the CDR3 is TGTGCCAGCAGTTTGGGTAGCGGGTACGGGGAGCAGTTCTTC. Translated, it gives CASSLGSGYGEQFF.

This clonotype occurred a few times. This chain joins TRBV28 and TRBJ1-4; weak D call: TRBD1 (5 bases). The CDR3 is 13 residues long. Germline loops: CDR1 MDHEN, CDR2 SYDVKM. Trimming shortened V by 7 bases and J by 4 bases, and 10 bases separated the two germline ends. CDR3 in amino acids: CASTRDFNEKLFF. Written as DNA, the CDR3 is TGTGCCAGCACCCGGGACTTTAATGAAAAACTGTTTTTT.

This clonotype has ten or more counts. The V gene is TRBV7-3, the J gene TRBJ2-3; weak D call: TRBD1 (6 bases). Trimming stripped 5 bases from V and 2 bases from J, with 11 bases between. The germline V gene has CDR1 SGHTA and CDR2 FQGTGA. The CDR3 length is 14 residues. CDR3 amino acids: CASSRTGSTDTQYF. CDR3 coding DNA: TGTGCCAGCAGCCGCACAGGGTCCACAGATACGCAGTATTTT.

This clonotype appeared a few times. The chain couples TRBV30 to TRBJ1-2; TRBD1 might be the D (5 bases). CDR1 and CDR2 from the germline V gene are GTSNPN and SVGIG (reference sequence). V was trimmed by 2 bases and J by 8 bases, leaving 18 bases between them. The CDR3 runs 14 residues. The CDR3 nucleotides are TGTGCCTGGAGTCGTACCGGGACCCAATCAGGCTACACCTTC. Amino acid sequence: CAWSRTGTQSGYTF.